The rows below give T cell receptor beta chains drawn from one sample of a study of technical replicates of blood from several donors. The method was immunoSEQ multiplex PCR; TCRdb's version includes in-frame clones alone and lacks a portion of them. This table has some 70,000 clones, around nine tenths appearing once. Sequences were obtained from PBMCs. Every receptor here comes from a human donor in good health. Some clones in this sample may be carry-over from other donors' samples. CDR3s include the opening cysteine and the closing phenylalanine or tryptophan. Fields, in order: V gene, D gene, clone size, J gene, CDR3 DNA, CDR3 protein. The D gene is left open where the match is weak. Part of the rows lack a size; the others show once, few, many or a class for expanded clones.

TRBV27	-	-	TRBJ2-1	TGTGCCAGCAGTTTACGGGGACTCCTCAATGAGCAGTTCTTC	CASSLRGLLNEQFF
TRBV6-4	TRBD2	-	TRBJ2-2	TGTGCCAGCAGTGACCGTTTTAGCGGGGGGCGTACGAACACCGGGGAGCTGTTTTTT	CASSDRFSGGRTNTGELFF
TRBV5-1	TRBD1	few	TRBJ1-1	TGCGCCAGCAGCCTAACCGGGACAGGGGCGGCTGAAGCTTTCTTT	CASSLTGTGAAEAFF
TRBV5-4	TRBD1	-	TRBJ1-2	TGTGCCAGCAGCCACGGGACAGGTTACCTCTATGGCTACACCTTC	CASSHGTGYLYGYTF
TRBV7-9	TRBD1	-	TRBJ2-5	TGTGCCAGCAGCCAGGGGGATCACCGCCAAGAGACCCAGTACTTC	CASSQGDHRQETQYF
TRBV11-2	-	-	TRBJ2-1	TGTGCCAGCAGCTTTGGGCAGTACAATGAGCAGTTCTTC	CASSFGQYNEQFF
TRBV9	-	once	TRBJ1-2	TGTGCCAGCACCCTAGACCAGGGGCTCAACTATGGCTACACCTTC	CASTLDQGLNYGYTF
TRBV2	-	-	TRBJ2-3	TGTGCCAGCAAGTACTTCCTCCTTAGCACAGATACGCAGTATTTT	CASKYFLLSTDTQYF
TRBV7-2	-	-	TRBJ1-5	TGTGCCAGCAGCTTAGGATTTCGGCAGCCCCAGCATTTT	CASSLGFRQPQHF
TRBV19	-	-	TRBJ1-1	TGTGCCAGTTCCGGGACACTGAACACTGAAGCTTTCTTT	CASSGTLNTEAFF
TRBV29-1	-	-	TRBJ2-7	TGCAGCGTCCTAGGGGACAACCGGGCCTCCTACGAGCAGTACTTC	CSVLGDNRASYEQYF
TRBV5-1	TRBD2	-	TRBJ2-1	TGCGCCAGCAGCTTGGGTCCCTCCCGGGGGGACAATGAGCAGTTCTTC	CASSLGPSRGDNEQFF
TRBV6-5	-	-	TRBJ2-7	TGTGCCAGCAGTTACTCGGTTGCACCTACCTACGAGCAGTACTTC	CASSYSVAPTYEQYF
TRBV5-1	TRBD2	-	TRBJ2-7	TGCGCCAGCAGCTTGGGCCTAGCGGGGGCTGGGTACGAGCAGTACTTC	CASSLGLAGAGYEQYF
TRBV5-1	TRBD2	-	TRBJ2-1	TGCGCCAGCAGCCCTGGGACTAGCGGGGGGGCGGACTGCGGGTTCTTC	CASSPGTSGGADCGFF
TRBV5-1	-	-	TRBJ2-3	TGCGCCAGCAGCTTGGGACAGACTAGCACAGATACGCAGTATTTT	CASSLGQTSTDTQYF
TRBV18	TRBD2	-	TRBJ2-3	TGTGCCAGCTCACCTAGCGGGAGCACAGATACGCAGTATTTT	CASSPSGSTDTQYF
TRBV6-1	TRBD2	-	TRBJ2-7	TGTGCCAGCCGAAAGCGGGGGGGCCCCCCGGGCGAGCAGTACTTC	CASRKRGGPPGEQYF
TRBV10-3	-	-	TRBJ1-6	TGTGCCACCAGGCGGGGGGAAGCTTCACCCCTCCACTTT	CATRRGEASPLHF
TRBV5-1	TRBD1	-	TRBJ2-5	TGCGCCAGCAGCCCCCGACAGGGTCGAGAGACCCAGTACTTC	CASSPRQGRETQYF
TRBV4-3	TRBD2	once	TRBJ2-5	TGCGCCAGCAGCCAGGTACTAGCGGATATTTCGACCCAGTACTTC	CASSQVLADISTQYF
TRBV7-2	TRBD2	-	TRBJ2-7	TGTGCCAGCAGCTCCCTAGCGGGGGGGTGGGGTGGCGAGCAGTACTTC	CASSSLAGGWGGEQYF